This T cell receptor beta chain was identified during a study of Ad26.COV2.S vaccination and SARS-CoV-2 variants. As for the study in general: The COV1001 Ad26.COV2.S trial arm included the donor. Once, or twice with 56 days between doses, Ad26.COV2.S was given intramuscularly.

As for treatment: some 20 received Ad26.COV2.S at low or high dose, single or two shots; a few received placebo; per-sample allocation not given. Day 63 after the first vaccine or placebo injection was the time point for sampling. Based in Boston, the donor was an adult of 18-55 years. Data came from immunoSEQ multiplex PCR; TCRdb stores just in-frame clones and leaves some out. The sample has roughly 460,000 clones, about 89% seen once. This clone has more than one count but fewer than ten. Antigen unknown. Different DNA sequences within this sample yield the same CDR3. Points from the study as a whole: The placebo group had lower spike-specific TCR breadth than the vaccine recipients did.

Germline CDR1 MGHDK, CDR2 SYGVNS. The CDR3 consists of 12 residues. Unmatched junction bases numbered 0, after V lost 3 bases and J lost 7 bases. This receptor was taken from a person between 18 and 59 years old who received the Ad26.COV2.S COVID-19 vaccine or a placebo. The input for sequencing was peripheral blood, taken in a trial of Ad26.COV2.S vaccine versus placebo. V is TRBV25-1 and J is TRBJ2-5; TRBD1 agrees at 9 bases. The CDR3 spells CASSEDRGTQYF. Written as DNA, the CDR3 is TGTGCCAGCAGTGAGGACAGGGGGACCCAGTACTTC.